The 18 T cell receptor beta chains below all came from one sample that was sequenced in a study of blood T cell repertoires in COVID-19. Assay: immunoSEQ multiplex PCR; the TCRdb copy retains only in-frame clones and omits some. Of 260,000 or so clones in the sample, 83% were seen once. What was sequenced was PBMCs or T cells enriched from blood (not recorded which). The origin of the receptors is a woman aged 40 to 50 who had been exposed to COVID-19.

The chain has TRBV27 and TRBJ1-6; TRBD1 might be the D (6 bases). Germline V gene sequence: CDR1 MNHEY, CDR2 SMNVEV (reference sequence). CDR3 length equals 16 residues. Between the trimmed V and J ends, which lost 5 bases and 2 bases, there was a span of 13 bases. This chain's CDR3 is CASSRSGAPYNSPLHF. The CDR3 DNA follows: TGTGCCAGCAGTCGATCAGGGGCCCCCTATAATTCACCCCTCCACTTT.

This chain uses TRBV5-6 with TRBJ2-3; 8 bases are a match to TRBD1. CDR1 is SGHDT and CDR2 is YYEEEE in the germline V gene. The CDR3 has 17 amino acids. Trimming cost V 5 bases and J 2 bases; bases outside gene matches: 13. CDR3 in DNA: TGTGCCAGCAGTAGAGCAGGGGGCGCGGCCCACACAGATACGCAGTATTTT. Translated, it gives CASSRAGGAAHTDTQYF.

V usage is TRBV28 and J usage is TRBJ1-6; no firm D call. The CDR3 runs 14 residues. Trimming cost V 11 bases and J 7 bases, with 18 bases left between them. Germline CDR1 MDHEN, CDR2 SYDVKM. CDR3 bases: TGTGCCGCCGGAGGGCCGCAAGTAAATTCACCCCTCCACTTT. Protein product: CAAGGPQVNSPLHF.

The V and J genes are TRBV30 and TRBJ2-1; D might be TRBD1 (6 bases). This CDR3 is 14 amino acids long. CDR1 is GTSNPN, CDR2 SVGIG, per germline (reference sequence). Trimming cost V 4 bases and J 4 bases, with 14 bases left between them. Here the CDR3 DNA reads TGTGCCTGGACAACAGGGAACCCTTACAATGAGCAGTTCTTC. This gives the protein CAWTTGNPYNEQFF. Using reference TRBV30 and TRBJ2-1 for the parts outside the CDR3, the full variable domain is SQTIHQWPATLVQPVGSPLSLECTVEGTSNPNLYWYRQAAGRGLQLLFYSVGIGQISSEVPQNLSASRPQDRQFILSSKKLLLSDSGFYLCAWTTGNPYNEQFFGPGTRLTVL.

The V gene is TRBV30, the J gene TRBJ1-1; TRBD1 matches 10 bases. Looked up from germline, CDR1 is GTSNPN and CDR2 is SVGIG (reference sequence). The length of the CDR3 is 14 residues. Trimming took 0 bases from V and 5 from J; bases not matched to a gene: 3. CDR3 loop: CAWSVGTGATEAFF. CDR3 coding DNA: TGTGCCTGGAGTGTAGGGACAGGGGCTACTGAAGCTTTCTTT.

The rearrangement joins TRBV2 to TRBJ1-5; D not certain. CDR1 is SNHLY, CDR2 FYNNEI, per germline. This CDR3 has 15 amino acids. Trimming cost V 4 bases and J 1 base, with 11 bases left between them. CDR3 sequence: CASSAGPKSNQPQHF. CDR3 nucleotides: TGTGCCAGCAGTGCAGGTCCAAAAAGCAATCAGCCCCAGCATTTT. The variable domain in full, with the rest retrieved from reference TRBV2 and TRBJ1-5, is EPEVTQTPSHQVTQMGQEVILRCVPISNHLYFYWYRQILGQKVEFLVSFYNNEISEKSEIFDDQFSVERPDGSNFTLKIRSTKLEDSAMYFCASSAGPKSNQPQHFGDGTRLSIL.

DNA of the CDR3: TGTGCCAGCAGCTTAAGCGCGGGGGCAGAGACCCAGTACTTC. As protein: CASSLSAGAETQYF. The gene calls are TRBV7-2 and TRBJ2-5; maybe TRBD2 (7 bases). This CDR3 has 14 residues. Trimming cost V 2 bases and J 4 bases, with 11 bases left between them. Germline V gene data show CDR1 as SGHTA and CDR2 as FQGNSA. The whole variable domain, filled in from reference TRBV7-2 and TRBJ2-5, reads GAGVSQSPSNKVTEKGKDVELRCDPISGHTALYWYRQSLGQGLEFLIYFQGNSAPDKSGLPSDRFSAERTGGSVSTLTIQRTQQEDSAVYLCASSLSAGAETQYFGPGTRLLVL.

The CDR3 DNA is TGCGCCAGCAGCCACACGAACACCGGGGAGCTGTTTTTT. Translation: CASSHTNTGELFF. The chain joins TRBV4-1 to TRBJ2-2, with no clear D. The CDR3 runs to 13 residues. V lost 3 bases and J lost 0, with 2 bases in between. Germline assignment: CDR1 MGHRA and CDR2 YSYEKL.

The gene calls are TRBV5-5 and TRBJ1-6; no definite D call. CDR1 and CDR2 from the germline V gene are SGHKS and YYEKEE (reference sequence). The V gene lost 4 bases and the J gene lost 0 bases, with 11 bases spanning the gap. CDR3 length: 16 amino acids. CDR3: CASSPLDYSYNSPLHF. In DNA form, the CDR3 reads TGTGCCAGCAGCCCCCTTGACTACTCCTATAATTCACCCCTCCACTTT.

This chain links TRBV19 with TRBJ2-7, with 7 bases lining up with TRBD1. V shed 10 bases, J shed 2 bases, and the junction held 8 bases outside the gene matches. The CDR3 is 13 residues long. Germline CDR1 reads LNHDA; CDR2 reads SQIVND (reference sequence). The CDR3 sequence is CATAPGQAYEQYF. CDR3 DNA sequence: TGTGCCACCGCCCCCGGACAGGCCTACGAGCAGTACTTC.

CDR3 sequence: CASSPGQGYNSPLHF. The CDR3 DNA follows: TGTGCCAGCAGCCCCGGACAGGGTTATAATTCACCCCTCCACTTT. The V gene is TRBV5-6, the J gene TRBJ1-6, with 8 bases fitting TRBD1. The CDR3 spans 15 residues. Per the germline V gene, CDR1 is SGHDT and CDR2 is YYEEEE. Trimming cost V 4 bases and J 4 bases; bases outside gene matches: 4.

The CDR3 sequence is CASRDGRGEQYF. CDR3 nucleotide sequence: TGTGCCAGCAGGGACGGAAGGGGCGAGCAGTACTTC. The chain recombines TRBV12-3 or TRBV12-4 with TRBJ2-7; D is possibly TRBD1 (5 bases). The CDR3 loop spans 12 amino acids. Trimming shortened V by 6 bases and J by 6 bases, and 12 bases separated the two germline ends.

The rearrangement uses TRBV14 and TRBJ2-7, with TRBD1 identical over 10 bases. The germline CDR1 and CDR2 sequences are SGHDN and FVKESK. The CDR3 covers 16 residues. J gave up 2 bases and V 2 bases, and 6 bases lay outside the gene matches. For the CDR3, the DNA is TGTGCCAGCAGCCAATGGTCGGGACAGGGGACCTACGAGCAGTACTTC. As protein: CASSQWSGQGTYEQYF.

The rearrangement links TRBV3-1 (or the pseudogene TRBV3-2) to TRBJ1-1, with 9 bases lining up with TRBD1. Germline CDR1 LGHDT, CDR2 YNNKEL (reference sequence). V trimming: 4 bases; J trimming: 6 bases; junction bases outside the gene matches: 9. The CDR3 length is 15 residues. CDR3 loop: CASSRLDRGISEAFF. CDR3 sequence (DNA): TGTGCCAGCAGCCGCCTGGACAGGGGAATATCTGAAGCTTTCTTT.

This chain joins TRBV13 and TRBJ2-1; 14 bases fit TRBD2. Germline trimming cut 2 bases from V and 8 bases from J; bases unmatched to any gene: 5. Looked up from germline, CDR1 is PRHDT and CDR2 is FYEKMQ (reference sequence). This CDR3 has 16 residues. The CDR3 reads CASSLLTSGGADEQFF. The CDR3, as DNA: TGTGCCAGCAGCTTATTGACTAGCGGGGGGGCCGATGAGCAGTTCTTC.

The V call is TRBV5-1, the J call TRBJ1-2, with TRBD1 matching 8 bases. Germline V gene data show CDR1 as SGHRS and CDR2 as YFSETQ. There are 15 residues in the CDR3. V was clipped by 0 bases and J by 4 bases; unmatched bases: 5. CDR3 in DNA: TGCGCCAGCAGCTTGGAGACAGGGGCGGCCTATGGCTACACCTTC. It yields the protein CASSLETGAAYGYTF.

The chain employs TRBV5-1 and TRBJ1-4; D perhaps matches TRBD1 (5 bases). This CDR3 spans 15 amino acids. V lost 3 bases and J 8 bases, leaving 17 bases between the germline ends. The germline V gene encodes CDR1 SGHRS and CDR2 YFSETQ. CDR3 loop: CASSSTGTFGEKLFF. The DNA for the CDR3 is TGCGCCAGCAGCTCCACCGGGACTTTTGGGGAAAAACTGTTTTTT.

The chain couples TRBV20-1 to TRBJ1-4; D call uncertain. V shed 3 bases and J shed 6 bases, with 20 bases lying between them. The germline CDR1 and CDR2 sequences are DFQATT and SNEGSKA (reference sequence). This CDR3 region has 16 residues. CDR3 nucleotides: TGCAGTGCTAGTGCGGGAGGTACCTTCGGGGATGAAAAACTGTTTTTT. Translating it yields CSASAGGTFGDEKLFF.